This paragraph covers one TCR beta chain sequence. CDR1 and CDR2 (germline): LNHDA, SQIVND (reference sequence). The CDR3 spans 14 residues. The junction had 7 bases not matched to a gene; V was cut back by 7 bases and J by 2 bases. This specimen belongs to a study of blood T cell repertoires in COVID-19. Study as a whole: Sites across the United States, Italy and Spain contributed samples from acute and convalescent COVID-19. In each case, the material was cDNA or gDNA derived from T cells, B-cell-depleted T cells, or PBMCs.

As originally analysed: Amplification with reference gene primers provided the estimates of nucleated cell counts. TCRdb keeps only in-frame clones here, not all; method: immunoSEQ multiplex PCR. That table is the source of V, J and clone size, and D and trimming were worked out from the DNA. The table includes 200,000 to 250,000 clones, roughly 80% detected once. Material for sequencing was peripheral blood. The chain joins TRBV19 to TRBJ1-2; TRBD1 aligns across 7 bases. The clonotype originates from a woman aged 55-70 years with acute or convalescent COVID-19. The CDR3: CASMTTGLNYGYTF. CDR3 nucleotide sequence: TGTGCCAGTATGACGACAGGGTTAAACTATGGCTACACCTTC.